This T cell receptor beta chain derives from a study of a mutant IDH1 vaccine in newly diagnosed glioma. This sample's time point: baseline, week 1 (first vaccination visit). As to treatment: pre-vaccination baseline after standard-of-care therapy. Only in-frame clones appear in the TCRdb table, and some are missing; sequencing was by immunoSEQ multiplex PCR. The table includes approximately 92,000 clones, 80% detected once. With 6 bases clipped from V and 2 bases from J, the junction kept 6 bases outside the gene matches. CDR3 size: 14 residues. Germline loops: CDR1 WSHSY, CDR2 SAAADI. The receptor was derived from a man between 40 and 49 years old with glioma. The J gene is TRBJ2-7, the V gene TRBV10-2; 8 bases match TRBD1. Here the sequenced sample was PBMCs, taken from a glioma patient treated with radiotherapy, temozolomide or both. Written as DNA, the CDR3 is TGCGCCAGCAGCCCCGGGACAGGAACCTACGAGCAGTACTTC. Encoded protein: CASSPGTGTYEQYF.